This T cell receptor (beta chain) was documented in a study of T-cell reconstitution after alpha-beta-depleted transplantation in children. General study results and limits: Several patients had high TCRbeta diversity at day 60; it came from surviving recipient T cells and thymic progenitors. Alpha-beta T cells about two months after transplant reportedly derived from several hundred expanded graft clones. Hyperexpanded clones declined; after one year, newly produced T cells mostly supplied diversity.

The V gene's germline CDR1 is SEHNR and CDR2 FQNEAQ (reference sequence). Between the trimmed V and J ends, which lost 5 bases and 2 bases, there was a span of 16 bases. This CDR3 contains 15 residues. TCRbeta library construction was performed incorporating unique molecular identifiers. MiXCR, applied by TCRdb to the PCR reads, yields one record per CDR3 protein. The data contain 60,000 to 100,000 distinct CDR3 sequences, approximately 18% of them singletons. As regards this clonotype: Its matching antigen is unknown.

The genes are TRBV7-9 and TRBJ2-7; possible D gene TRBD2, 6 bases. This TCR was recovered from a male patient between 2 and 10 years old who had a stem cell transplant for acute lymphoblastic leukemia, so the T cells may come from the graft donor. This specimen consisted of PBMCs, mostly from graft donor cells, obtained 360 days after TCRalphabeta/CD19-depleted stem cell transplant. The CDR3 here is CASSPTAGRAYEQYF. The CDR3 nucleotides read TGTGCCAGCAGCCCAACAGCGGGCAGAGCCTACGAGCAGTACTTC. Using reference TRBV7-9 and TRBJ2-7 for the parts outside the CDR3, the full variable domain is DTGVSQNPRHKITKRGQNVTFRCDPISEHNRLYWYRQTLGQGPEFLTYFQNEAQLEKSRLLSDRFSAERPKGSFSTLEIQRTEQGDSAMYLCASSPTAGRAYEQYFGPGTRLTVT.